A selection of T cell receptor beta chains follows, all from one sample in a study of blood T cell repertoires in COVID-19. The assay was immunoSEQ multiplex PCR, and TCRdb's table has in-frame clones only and misses some. Found here are tens of thousands of clones, more than 75% of them singletons; the top ten hold 11%. Sequenced input: peripheral blood. These receptors were taken from a man in his 70s with active or convalescent COVID-19. The CDR3 runs from the conserved cysteine through the conserved F or W. D genes are given only for firm matches. Clone size is not always given. Where it is, it says once, few, many or a class for expanded clones.

V gene,J gene,clone size,D gene,CDR3 DNA,CDR3 protein
TRBV5-1,TRBJ2-3,-,-,TGCGCCAGCAGCTTGGCCCCAGGGCGCCGCACAGATACGCAGTATTTT,CASSLAPGRRTDTQYF
TRBV25-1,TRBJ1-2,-,TRBD1,TGTGCCAGCAGTGAGGGGACAGGAGGCTCCTATGGCTACACCTTC,CASSEGTGGSYGYTF
TRBV6-4,TRBJ1-2,-,-,TGTGCCAGCAGTCCCTCCACACATAGCAACTATGGCTACACCTTC,CASSPSTHSNYGYTF
TRBV20-1,TRBJ2-3,-,TRBD2,TGCAGTGCTAGTCTGGCGGGAGTAACAGATACGCAGTATTTT,CSASLAGVTDTQYF
TRBV6-5,TRBJ1-1,-,-,TGTGCCAGCAGTCCCGGTACGGGGAAGAACACTGAAGCTTTCTTT,CASSPGTGKNTEAFF
TRBV5-1,TRBJ1-1,once,-,TGCGCCAGCAGCTTTAGGAGTGTGCACCCGAACACTGAAGCTTTCTTT,CASSFRSVHPNTEAFF
TRBV29-1,TRBJ1-1,-,TRBD1,TGCAGCGTTGAGGAACGATACTGGACAGGGGGCAACACTGAAGCTTTCTTT,CSVEERYWTGGNTEAFF
TRBV19,TRBJ1-1,-,TRBD1,TGTGCCAGTAGTACCGGGACAGGGAACACTGAAGCTTTCTTT,CASSTGTGNTEAFF
TRBV30,TRBJ1-1,-,TRBD1,TGTGCCTGTTCCGGGACAGCGAACACTGAAGCTTTCTTT,CACSGTANTEAFF
TRBV11-1,TRBJ2-6,-,-,TGTGCCAGCAGCTTACAAACTGGGGCCAACGTCCTGACTTTC,CASSLQTGANVLTF
TRBV28,TRBJ2-7,-,-,TGTGCCAGCAATGAAGCTTCCTACGAGCAGTACTTC,CASNEASYEQYF